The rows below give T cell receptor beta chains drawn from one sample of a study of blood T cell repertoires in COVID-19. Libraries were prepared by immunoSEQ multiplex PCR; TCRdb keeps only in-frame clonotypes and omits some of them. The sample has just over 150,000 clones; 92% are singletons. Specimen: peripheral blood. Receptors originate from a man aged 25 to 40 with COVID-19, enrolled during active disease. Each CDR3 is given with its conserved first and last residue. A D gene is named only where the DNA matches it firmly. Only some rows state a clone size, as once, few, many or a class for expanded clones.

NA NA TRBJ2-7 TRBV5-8 TGTGCCAGCAGCTTACAGGTGAGCTCCTACGAGCAGTACTTC CASSLQVSSYEQYF
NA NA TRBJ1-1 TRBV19 TGTGCCAGTAGTATAGGGGCAGTCACCGCTTTCTTT CASSIGAVTAFF
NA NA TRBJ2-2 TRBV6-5 TGTGCCAGCAGTTACCAGGGGATCGCCGGGGAGCTGTTTTTT CASSYQGIAGELFF
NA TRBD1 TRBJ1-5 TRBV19 TGTGCCAGTAGTACCCCCTCCGGACAGGGTGGAAATCAGCCCCAGCATTTT CASSTPSGQGGNQPQHF
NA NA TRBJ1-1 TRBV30 TGTGCCTGGAGTGTAAAGGGGTCCAACACTGAAGCTTTCTTT CAWSVKGSNTEAFF
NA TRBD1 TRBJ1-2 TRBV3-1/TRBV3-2 TGTGCCAGCAGCCAGATTGGGACAGGGTCTTTATATGGCTACACCTTC CASSQIGTGSLYGYTF
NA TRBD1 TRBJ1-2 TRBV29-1 TGCAGCGTCGGACAGGGGGACTATGGCTACACCTTC CSVGQGDYGYTF
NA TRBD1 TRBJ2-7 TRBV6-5 TGTGCCAGCAGTTACTCGGGACAGGGGGCCTACGAGCAGTACTTC CASSYSGQGAYEQYF
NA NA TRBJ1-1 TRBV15 TGTGCCACCAGCAGAGGGGGAGGGATCGGTGAAGCTTTCTTT CATSRGGGIGEAFF
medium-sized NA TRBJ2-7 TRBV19 TGTGCCAGTAGTATAGTCGAGCTTGTCGCAGGGTTCTTCTACGAGCAGTACTTC CASSIVELVAGFFYEQYF
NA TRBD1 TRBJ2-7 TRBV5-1 TGCGCCAGCAGCTTGACGGGAGTCAGGGGGCGCGAGCAGTACTTC CASSLTGVRGREQYF
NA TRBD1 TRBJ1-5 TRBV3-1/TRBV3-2 TGTGCCAGCAGCCCCCGGACAGGGGGCAATCAGCCCCAGCATTTT CASSPRTGGNQPQHF
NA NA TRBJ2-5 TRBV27 TGTGCCAGCAGTTTATATAGGGGGCAAGAGACCCAGTACTTC CASSLYRGQETQYF
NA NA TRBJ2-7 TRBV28 TGTGCCAGCAGTTTAGTGGGACAACTCTACGAGCAGTACTTC CASSLVGQLYEQYF
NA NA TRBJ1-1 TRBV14 TGTGCCAGCAGCTTAAATGTGAACACTGAAGCTTTCTTT CASSLNVNTEAFF
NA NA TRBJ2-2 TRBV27 TGTGCCAGCAGTTTGACTTCGGAGACCCCGAACACCGGGGAGCTGTTTTTT CASSLTSETPNTGELFF
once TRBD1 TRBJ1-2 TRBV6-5 TGTGCCAGCAGGGGACAGCTAGTCGATGGCTACACCTTC CASRGQLVDGYTF